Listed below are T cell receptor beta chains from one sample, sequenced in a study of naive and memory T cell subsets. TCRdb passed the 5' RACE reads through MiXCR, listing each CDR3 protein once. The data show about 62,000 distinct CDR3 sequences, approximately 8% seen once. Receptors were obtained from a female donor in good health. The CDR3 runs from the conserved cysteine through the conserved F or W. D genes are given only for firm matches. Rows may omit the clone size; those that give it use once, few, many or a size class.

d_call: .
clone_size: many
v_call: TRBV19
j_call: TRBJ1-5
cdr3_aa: CATEDRPGQPQHF
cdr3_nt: TGTGCCACCGAGGACCGTCCGGGACAGCCCCAGCATTTT

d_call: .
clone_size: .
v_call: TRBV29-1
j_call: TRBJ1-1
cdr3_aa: CSVLYSLNTEAFF
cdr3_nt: TGCAGCGTTTTATACAGTTTGAACACTGAAGCTTTCTTT

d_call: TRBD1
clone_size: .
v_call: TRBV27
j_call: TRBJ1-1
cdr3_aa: CASRPGQINTEAFF
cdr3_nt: TGTGCCAGCAGACCGGGACAGATTAACACTGAAGCTTTCTTT

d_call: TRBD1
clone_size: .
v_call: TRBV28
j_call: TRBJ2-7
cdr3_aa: CASSLQGQGADEQYF
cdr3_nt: TGTGCCAGCAGTCTCCAAGGACAGGGGGCCGACGAGCAGTACTTC

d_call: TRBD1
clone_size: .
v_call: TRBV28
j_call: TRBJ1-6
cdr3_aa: CASRGGQLSGPLHF
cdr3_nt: TGTGCCAGCAGAGGGGGACAGTTAAGCGGACCCCTCCACTTT

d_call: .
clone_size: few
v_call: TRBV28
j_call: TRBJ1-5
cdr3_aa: CASSDVGMGGQPQHF
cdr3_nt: TGTGCCAGCAGTGATGTTGGGATGGGGGGTCAGCCCCAGCATTTT

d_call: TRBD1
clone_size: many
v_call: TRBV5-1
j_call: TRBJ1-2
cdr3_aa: CASSFRPQGANYGYTF
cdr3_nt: TGCGCCAGCAGCTTCCGGCCACAGGGGGCTAACTATGGCTACACCTTC

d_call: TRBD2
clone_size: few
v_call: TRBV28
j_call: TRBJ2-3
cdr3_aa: CASSGLAGEDTQYF
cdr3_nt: TGTGCCAGCAGCGGACTAGCGGGAGAAGATACGCAGTATTTT

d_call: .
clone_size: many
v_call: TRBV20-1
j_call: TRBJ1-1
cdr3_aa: CSANRDLNTEAFF
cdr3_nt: TGCAGTGCTAACCGGGACCTGAACACTGAAGCTTTCTTT

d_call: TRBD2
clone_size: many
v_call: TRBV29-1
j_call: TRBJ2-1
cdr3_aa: CSTMTSAEEQFF
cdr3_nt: TGCAGCACCATGACTAGCGCGGAGGAGCAGTTCTTC

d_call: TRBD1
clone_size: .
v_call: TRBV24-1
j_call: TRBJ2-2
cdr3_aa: CATSGDRDTGELFF
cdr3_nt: TGTGCCACCAGTGGGGACAGGGACACCGGGGAGCTGTTTTTT

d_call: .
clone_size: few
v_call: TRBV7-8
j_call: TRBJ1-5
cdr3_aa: CASSLNAANQPQHF
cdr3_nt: TGTGCCAGCAGCTTAAACGCAGCGAATCAGCCCCAGCATTTT

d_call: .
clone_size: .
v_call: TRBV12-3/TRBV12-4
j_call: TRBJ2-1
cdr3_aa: CASALRGNEQFF
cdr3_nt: TGTGCCAGCGCCCTGAGGGGTAATGAGCAGTTCTTC

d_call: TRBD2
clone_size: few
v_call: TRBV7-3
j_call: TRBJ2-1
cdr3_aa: CASSLETSGSWFF
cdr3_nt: TGTGCCAGCAGCTTGGAGACTAGCGGGAGTTGGTTCTTC

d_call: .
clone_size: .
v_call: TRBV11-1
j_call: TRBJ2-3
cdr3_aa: CASSLADAGGDTQYF
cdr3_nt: TGTGCCAGCAGCTTAGCGGACGCCGGGGGAGATACGCAGTATTTT

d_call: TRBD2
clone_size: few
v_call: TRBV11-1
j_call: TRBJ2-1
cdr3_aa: CASSLTLAGRPYNEQFF
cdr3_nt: TGTGCCAGCAGCTTAACCTTGGCCGGGAGGCCCTACAATGAGCAGTTCTTC

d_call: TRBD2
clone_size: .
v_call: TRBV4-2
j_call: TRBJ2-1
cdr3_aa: CASSQARGTSVIEQFF
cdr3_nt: TGTGCCAGCAGCCAAGCCAGGGGGACTAGCGTTATTGAGCAGTTCTTC

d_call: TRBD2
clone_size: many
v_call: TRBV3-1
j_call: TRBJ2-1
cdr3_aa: CASSQTSGGANEQFF
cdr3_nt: TGTGCCAGCAGCCAGACTAGCGGGGGGGCCAATGAGCAGTTCTTC

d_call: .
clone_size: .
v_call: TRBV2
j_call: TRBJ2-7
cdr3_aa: CASTDTSYEQYF
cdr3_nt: TGTGCCAGCACCGACACCTCCTACGAGCAGTACTTC

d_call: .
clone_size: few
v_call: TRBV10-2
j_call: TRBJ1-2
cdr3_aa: CASSEGYGYTF
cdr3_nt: TGCGCCAGCAGTGAGGGGTATGGCTACACCTTC

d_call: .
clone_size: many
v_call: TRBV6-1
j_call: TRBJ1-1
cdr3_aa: CASSEALGGLRTEAFF
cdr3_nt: TGTGCCAGCAGTGAAGCGCTAGGGGGGTTGCGCACTGAAGCTTTCTTT

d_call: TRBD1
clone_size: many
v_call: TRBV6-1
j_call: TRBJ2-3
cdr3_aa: CASSQSGTGVLGNDGDTQYF
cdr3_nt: TGTGCCAGCAGTCAGAGCGGGACAGGGGTTTTGGGGAACGACGGGGATACGCAGTATTTT

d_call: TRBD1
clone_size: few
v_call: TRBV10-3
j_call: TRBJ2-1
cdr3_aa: CAISANRGHNEQFF
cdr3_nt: TGTGCCATCAGTGCGAACAGGGGGCACAATGAGCAGTTCTTC

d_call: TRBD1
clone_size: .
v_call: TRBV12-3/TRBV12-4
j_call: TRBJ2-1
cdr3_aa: CASRGQGMNEQFF
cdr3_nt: TGTGCCAGCAGGGGACAGGGAATGAATGAGCAGTTCTTC

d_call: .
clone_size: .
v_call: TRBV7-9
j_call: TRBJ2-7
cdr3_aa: CASSLGVPEQYF
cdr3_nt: TGTGCCAGCAGCTTAGGAGTACCCGAGCAGTACTTC

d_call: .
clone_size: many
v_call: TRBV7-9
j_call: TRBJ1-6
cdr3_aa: CASSLGGAQNSPLHF
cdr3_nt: TGTGCCAGCAGCTTAGGAGGGGCGCAGAATTCACCCCTCCACTTT

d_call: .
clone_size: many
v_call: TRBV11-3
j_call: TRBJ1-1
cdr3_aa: CASSRIDGVEAFF
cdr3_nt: TGTGCCAGCAGCCGCATAGACGGCGTTGAAGCTTTCTTT

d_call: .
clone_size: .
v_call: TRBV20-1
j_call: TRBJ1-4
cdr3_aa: CSARVVGVENEKLFF
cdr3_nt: TGCAGTGCTAGAGTGGTCGGCGTGGAGAATGAAAAACTGTTTTTT

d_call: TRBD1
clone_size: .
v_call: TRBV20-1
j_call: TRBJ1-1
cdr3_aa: CSARTGEGWITEAFF
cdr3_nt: TGCAGTGCCAGGACAGGGGAAGGGTGGATCACTGAAGCTTTCTTT

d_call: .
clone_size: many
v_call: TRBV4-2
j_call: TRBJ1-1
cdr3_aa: CASSQDPLQPEAFF
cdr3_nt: TGTGCCAGCAGCCAAGATCCCCTACAGCCTGAAGCTTTCTTT

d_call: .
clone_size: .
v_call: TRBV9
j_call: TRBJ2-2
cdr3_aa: CASSVGGGAGKELFF
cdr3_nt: TGTGCCAGCAGCGTAGGAGGGGGGGCTGGAAAGGAGCTGTTTTTT

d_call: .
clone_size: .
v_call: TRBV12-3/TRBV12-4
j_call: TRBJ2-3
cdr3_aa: CASSASDGATDTQYF
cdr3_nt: TGTGCCAGCAGCGCTTCAGATGGGGCCACAGATACGCAGTATTTT

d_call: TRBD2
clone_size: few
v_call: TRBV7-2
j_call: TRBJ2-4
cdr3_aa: CASSSKPGLAYDLAKNIQYF
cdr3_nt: TGTGCCAGCAGCTCAAAACCGGGACTAGCGTATGACCTAGCCAAAAACATTCAGTACTTC

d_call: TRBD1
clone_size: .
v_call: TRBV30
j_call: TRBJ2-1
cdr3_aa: CAWSGDREVNEQFF
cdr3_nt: TGTGCCTGGAGTGGGGACAGGGAGGTGAATGAGCAGTTCTTC

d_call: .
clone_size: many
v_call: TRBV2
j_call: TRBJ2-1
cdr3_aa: CASSRGDTYNEQFF
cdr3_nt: TGTGCCAGTTCACGGGGGGACACCTACAATGAGCAGTTCTTC

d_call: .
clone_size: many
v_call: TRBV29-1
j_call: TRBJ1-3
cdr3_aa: CSVGTTRDSGNTIYF
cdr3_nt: TGCAGCGTGGGTACGACACGCGACTCTGGAAACACCATATATTTT

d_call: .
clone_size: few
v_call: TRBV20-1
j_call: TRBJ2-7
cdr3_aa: CSARSLGQGGEQYF
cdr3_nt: TGCAGTGCTAGATCTCTGGGGCAGGGGGGAGAGCAGTACTTC

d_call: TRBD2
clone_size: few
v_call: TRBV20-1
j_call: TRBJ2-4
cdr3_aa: CSARDARESDIQYF
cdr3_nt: TGCAGTGCTAGAGATGCGCGGGAGTCTGACATTCAGTACTTC

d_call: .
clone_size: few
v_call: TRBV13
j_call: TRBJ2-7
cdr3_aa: CASSLGGGESSYEQYF
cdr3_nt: TGTGCCAGCAGCTTAGGCGGCGGGGAGAGCTCCTACGAGCAGTACTTC

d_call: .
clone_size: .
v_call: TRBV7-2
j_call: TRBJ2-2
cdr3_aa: CASSRQAGTANTGELFF
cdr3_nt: TGTGCCAGCAGCCGACAAGCCGGGACCGCGAACACCGGGGAGCTGTTTTTT

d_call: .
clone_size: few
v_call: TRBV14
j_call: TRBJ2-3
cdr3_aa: CASSPSGWRDTQYF
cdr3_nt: TGTGCCAGCAGCCCGTCAGGCTGGAGAGATACGCAGTATTTT

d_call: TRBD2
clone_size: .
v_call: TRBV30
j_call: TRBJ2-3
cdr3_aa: CAWTLPGASGSTDTQYF
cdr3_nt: TGTGCCTGGACCCTACCCGGGGCTAGCGGAAGCACAGATACGCAGTATTTT

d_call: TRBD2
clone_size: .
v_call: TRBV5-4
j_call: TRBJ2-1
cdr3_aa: CASSLSSGTSNEQFF
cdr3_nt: TGTGCCAGCAGCTTATCCTCGGGGACTAGCAATGAGCAGTTCTTC

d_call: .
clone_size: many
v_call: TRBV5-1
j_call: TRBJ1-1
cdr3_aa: CASSPDGLYEAFF
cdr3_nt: TGCGCCAGCAGCCCGGACGGCCTTTATGAAGCTTTCTTT

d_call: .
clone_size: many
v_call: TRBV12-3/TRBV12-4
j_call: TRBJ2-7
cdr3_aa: CASSPQGIEQYF
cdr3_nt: TGTGCCAGCAGTCCACAGGGAATTGAGCAGTACTTC

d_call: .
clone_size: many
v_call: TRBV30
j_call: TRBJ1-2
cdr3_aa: CAWSVGQNYGYTF
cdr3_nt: TGTGCCTGGAGTGTGGGGCAGAACTATGGCTACACCTTC

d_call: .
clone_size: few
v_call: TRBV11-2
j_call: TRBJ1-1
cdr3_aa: CASSFQVNTEAFF
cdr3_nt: TGTGCCAGCAGCTTCCAGGTGAACACTGAAGCTTTCTTT

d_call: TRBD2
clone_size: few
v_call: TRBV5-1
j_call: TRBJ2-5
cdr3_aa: CASSLSSGGYQETQYF
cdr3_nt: TGCGCCAGCAGCTTGAGTAGCGGGGGTTATCAAGAGACCCAGTACTTC

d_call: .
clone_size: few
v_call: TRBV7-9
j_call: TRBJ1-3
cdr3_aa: CASSPTGYNGNTIYF
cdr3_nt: TGTGCCAGCAGTCCTACAGGTTACAATGGAAACACCATATATTTT

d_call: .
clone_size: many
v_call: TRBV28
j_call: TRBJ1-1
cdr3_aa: CASSLGLEAFF
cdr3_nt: TGTGCCAGCAGTTTGGGGCTTGAAGCTTTCTTT